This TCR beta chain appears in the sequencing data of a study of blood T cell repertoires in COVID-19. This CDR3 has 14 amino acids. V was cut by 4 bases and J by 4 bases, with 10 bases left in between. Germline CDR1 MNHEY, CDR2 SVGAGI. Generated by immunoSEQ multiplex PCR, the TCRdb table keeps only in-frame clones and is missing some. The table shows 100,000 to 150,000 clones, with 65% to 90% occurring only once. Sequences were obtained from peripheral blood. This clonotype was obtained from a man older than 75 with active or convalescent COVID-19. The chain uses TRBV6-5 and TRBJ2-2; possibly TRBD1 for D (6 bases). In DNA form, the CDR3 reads TGTGCCAGCAGTTCCGGACAGTTCACCGGGGAGCTGTTTTTT. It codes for CASSSGQFTGELFF.